What follows are 4 T cell receptor beta chains derived from one specimen sequenced in a study of T cells in Graves' hyperthyroidism and ophthalmopathy. The CDR3 regions of TCR beta were amplified from RNA transcripts. A set of HTBI primers served as the primers for a first-round RT-PCR of the TCR CDR3. TCRdb used MiXCR to reprocess the multiplex PCR reads, holding one entry per CDR3 protein. The table lists hundreds of thousands of distinct CDR3 sequences, less than 45% of them singletons. Sample: peripheral blood or thyroid tissue (not recorded which). The receptors derive from an adult man with Graves' disease, either hyperthyroidism or ophthalmopathy (not recorded which).

V gene TRBV2 combines with J gene TRBJ2-2; TRBD1 matches at 8 bases. CDR3 length: 16 amino acids. Trimming cost V 3 bases and J 4 bases; bases outside gene matches: 7. CDR1 is SNHLY, CDR2 FYNNEI, per germline. The CDR3 bases are TGTGCCAGCAGTGACAGGTCCCAGGGGGCCACCGGGGAGCTGTTTTTT. Its translation: CASSDRSQGATGELFF.

Points on this clonotype: The junction departs from the called germline gene at one end, perhaps through a read error. The gene calls are TRBV6-1 and TRBJ1-1, with D hard to call. Germline assignment: CDR1 MNHNS and CDR2 SASEGT. This CDR3 is built from 13 residues. The CDR3 DNA sequence: TGTGCCAGCAGTTTGGGCCAGAACGCTGAAGCTTTCTTT. It encodes CASSLGQNAEAFF.

The chain employs TRBV14 and TRBJ2-5; the D gene could be TRBD1 or TRBD2 (5 bases each). Trimming removed 1 base from V and 3 bases from J, with 6 bases in between. The CDR3 contains 13 residues. Per the germline V gene, CDR1 is SGHDN and CDR2 is FVKESK. The CDR3 loop reads CASSQGGKETQYF. The CDR3 coding sequence is TGTGCCAGCAGCCAAGGGGGGAAAGAGACCCAGTACTTC.

This clonotype was seen more than once but under ten times. The chain has TRBV7-9 and TRBJ2-7, with 9 bases lining up with TRBD2. Germline V gene sequence: CDR1 SEHNR, CDR2 FQNEAQ (reference sequence). V trimming: 5 bases; J trimming: 7 bases; junction bases outside the gene matches: 9. The CDR3 extends over 14 amino acids. The CDR3 DNA sequence: TGTGCCAGCAGCCAAGGGACTAGCTTGGGGGAGCAGTACTTC. It is translated as CASSQGTSLGEQYF.